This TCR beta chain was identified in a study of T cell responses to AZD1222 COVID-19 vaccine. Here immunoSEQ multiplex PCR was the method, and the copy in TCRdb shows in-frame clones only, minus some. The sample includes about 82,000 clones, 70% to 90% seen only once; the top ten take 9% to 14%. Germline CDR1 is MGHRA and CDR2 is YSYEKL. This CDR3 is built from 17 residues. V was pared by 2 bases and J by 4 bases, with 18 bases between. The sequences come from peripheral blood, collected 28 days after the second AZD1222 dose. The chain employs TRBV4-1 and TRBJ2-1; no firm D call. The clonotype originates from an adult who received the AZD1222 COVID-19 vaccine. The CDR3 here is CASSQHVSSVSYNEQFF. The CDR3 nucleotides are TGCGCCAGCAGCCAACATGTATCCTCTGTATCGTACAATGAGCAGTTCTTC.